Reported below is one TCR beta chain. Its target antigen remains unknown. No much larger clonotype is one base removed from it; base qualities were not supplied. Libraries were made using the immunoSEQ multiplex PCR assay. For the multiplex PCR, a mixture combining 60 forward primers for TCR Vbeta segments and 13 reverse primers for TCR Jbeta segments was used. The CDR3 region of rearranged TCR beta genes was amplified from genomic DNA by a multiplex PCR assay. On the Illumina HiSeq System, the amplified TCR beta libraries were sequenced as 87-base-pair reads. In the paper's pipeline: A later analysis tallied 70 million to 100 million unique TCR beta chains across the approximately 670 repertoires, and approximately 11 million of those chains were shared by two or more donors. Raw reads were error-corrected and collapsed into unique sequences by a nearest-neighbor algorithm in which closely related sequences were merged to remove PCR and sequencing errors. Alignment of CDR3 sequences to IMGT reference sequences was used to assign V, D and J gene segments. For a sequence to be retained, a match of at least six nucleotides to both a V gene segment and a J gene segment was required. A rearrangement was called productive if the CDR3 had no stop codons and remained in frame with V and J, and every other rearrangement was called non-productive. Following IMGT convention, CDR3 was defined as the stretch from the second conserved V-encoded cysteine up to the conserved J-encoded phenylalanine. Sequences without an unambiguous match to a single V gene segment were excluded from the earlier analysis of 450 to 750 of the donors. In an earlier analysis of about 590 of the donors, a V segment was called functional when productive rearrangements were above 56.7%, and segregating when the standard deviation between donors exceeded 5%. A statistical classification framework was built to diagnose cytomegalovirus status from the catalog of TCR beta chain sequences. V and J gene assignment, in a later analysis, came from comparing TCR nucleotide sequences with IMGT/GENE-DB human TR gene sequences. The TCRdist pipeline was used in a later analysis to assign CDR3 sequences and most-parsimonious VDJ recombination scenarios. A later analysis defined each TCR beta chain by its CDR3 amino acid sequence plus V-gene family, and excluded reads lacking a unique V-gene family. As a way to deal with suspected cross-contamination and a sequencing artifact, a later analysis dropped hundreds of nucleotide sequences that were highly shared and had low generation probability. For each public chain, a later analysis derived a clonal expansion index from normalized ranks of inferred template counts within each repertoire. In a later analysis, generation probabilities were computed using a VDJ recombination model fitted to out-of-frame rearrangements, and the results were checked against IGoR. In a later analysis, TCR-TCR, TCR-HLA and TCR-CMV co-occurrence was scored with hypergeometric tests, and a repertoire-size bias correction was applied to TCR pairs. False discovery rates were estimated in a later analysis by permuting HLA or CMV assignments 20 times. In a later analysis, co-occurring TCRs were grouped using DBSCAN, and TCRdist sequence similarity was added for clustering within HLA-allele-positive subsets. Co-occurrence clustering excluded repertoires with fewer than 30,000 or more than 120,000 public chains, plus five with anomalous nucleotide sharing. Not all clones reach the TCRdb copy of this immuneACCESS table, which keeps in-frame sequences only. Checked studies attribute under half of the gap to unresolved V genes and leave the rest unexplained. That table is the source of V, J and clone size, and D and trimming were worked out from the DNA. The sample data list 150,000 to 200,000 clones, and around 79% of these were observed just once. Together, the top ten hold around 4.3% of the sample.

The cohort comprised around 690 healthy bone marrow donors. All cohort members were sampled while nominally healthy, although unrecorded immune exposures were likely present. The donor tested CMV seropositive, placing the donor among the approximately 290 seropositive members of the cohort. Each donor provided a peripheral blood sample, and peripheral blood mononuclear cells were used for TCR beta sequencing. The Qiagen DNeasy Blood Extraction Kit was used to extract genomic DNA from the blood cell samples. The germline V and J ends show losses of 0 bases and 9 bases respectively, and no gene match explains 16 bases of the junction. Its CDR3 holds 19 amino acids, cysteine through phenylalanine. The DNA shown is the 57-base CDR3, in frame from base 1. Reading the germline V gene gives CDR1 SGHNT and CDR2 YENEEA. This sample was taken from a study of cytomegalovirus exposure and HLA in healthy donors (dated by TCRdb to the late 2010s). With regard to the full study: An earlier analysis of approximately 640 of the donors reported 250 to 300 Gb of sequence data and 120 million or so unique TCR beta sequences from about 200 million T cells. Among roughly 400 genotyped donors of the cohort, an average of around 250,000 unique TCR beta nucleotide sequences was sequenced per donor, of which 15% to 20% were non-productive. Roughly 5 DR-DQ haplotypes were handled as single units for association and clustering because linkage in the cohort was strong. The number of typed donors differed by locus: about 629-640 for A, B, C, DRB1 and DQB1; approximately 520 for DQA1; approximately 610 for DPA1; and 450 to 480 for DPB1. All discovery cohort repertoires had been generated using a single sequencing platform. The study combined high-throughput TCR immunosequencing, statistical association of individual TCRs with disease status, and machine learning to predict cytomegalovirus infection status. Donor age, sex, ethnicity and CMV serostatus were collected together with the repertoire data. An early release that covered some 640 HLA-typed donors contained around 300 gigabases of sequencing data and around 80 million unique TCR sequences. To decide whether each TCR beta V gene segment behaved as functional or pseudogenic, an earlier analysis of several hundred of the donors relied on high-throughput TCR beta sequencing. Rather than drawing on any new phenotypic data, the later analysis identified candidate immune exposures from TCR beta sequences and the way those sequences occurred across donors. Genome-wide SNP genotypes for about 65% of the roughly 670 donors were used in a later genetic analysis, which treated that subset as a discovery cohort. The study profiled the T cell repertoires of 666 subjects by immunosequencing and related them to cytomegalovirus serostatus. Class I and class II HLA loci were covered by the typing at four-digit resolution. In addition to the first cohort of about 650 subjects, a separate validation cohort of 130 or so different subjects was used. The aim of the study was to test whether cataloging public T cell receptors could identify signatures of past pathogen exposure. A later analysis re-examined previously published TCR beta repertoires from roughly 650 donors and added high-resolution HLA genotyping to investigate patterns of TCR occurrence. Of the 300 to 450 genotyped donors, 65% to 90% were placed in the genetic ancestry cluster associated with self-reported Caucasian donors.

Overall results and qualifications from the work: In this cohort, only TCR beta chains were sequenced, and detectable features were limited by the absence of alpha or paired-chain data. A further reported finding was that TCR beta sequences accurately predicted the HLA-A and HLA-B alleles for most subjects in the first cohort. Broadly in line with IMGT annotations, most TCR beta V segments showed up in productive rearrangements about 90% or about 30% of the time in an earlier analysis of about 500 of the donors. Across donors, most TCR sequences were observed very rarely, whereas some public TCRs were present in many individuals. The authors suggested that the approach could potentially be generalized to other disease states and immunological phenotypes. Compared with equally common non-associated chains, HLA-associated TCR beta chains in a later analysis were more clonally expanded and had lower generation probabilities. A later analysis associated approximately 17,000 TCR beta sequences with specific HLA alleles at a false discovery rate of 0.05. A later analysis found that TCR association rates varied across HLA loci, with DRB1 alleles showing the most associated TCRs and HLA-C alleles the fewest. In vitro tests confirmed that three of the cytomegalovirus-associated TCR beta chains recognize cytomegalovirus antigens. Because counts were too low, more than 15 rarely observed V segments, including chromosome 9 orphons, were excluded from the earlier analysis of 587 of the donors. The study listed 164 TCR beta chains as associated with cytomegalovirus. Because some donors lacked HLA typing at each locus, the association tests relied only on the typed subset. V-gene and J-gene trimming of TCR beta chains was associated with a missense DCLRE1C variant in a later genetic analysis, and the association was replicated in an independent cohort. Sequencing depth was assumed to be roughly uniform across donors in the presence/absence analyses, though that assumption may not hold. A later analysis reported that several top co-occurrence clusters appeared linked to parvovirus B19, influenza, CMV and Epstein-Barr virus. When HLA alleles, especially DR and DQ, strongly co-occurred, TCR associations were difficult to assign to individual alleles. A later analysis found that most CMV-associated TCR beta chains appeared HLA-restricted, with HLA associations seemingly driven largely by CMV exposure. Immune exposure information for the cohort was limited to CMV serostatus. The classifier was reported to diagnose cytomegalovirus status with high specificity and sensitivity in both the original cohort and the validation cohort. According to a later genetic analysis, donors in an Asian-associated ancestry cluster had fewer N-insertions in productive TCRs than the roughly 670-donor mean. A group of highly shared sequence variants was considered likely to be a technical artifact of the sequencing pipeline. Some IMGT-functional V segments, including TRBV6-2 and TRBV6-3, could not be told apart with the 87-base-pair reads, so those segments were excluded. Correlated functional status among segregating V segments might reflect linkage disequilibrium, but an unknown experimental factor could not be ruled out.

The TCR was taken from a woman aged 30 to 39 in good health and CMV-seropositive. Source material: PBMCs. The rearrangement joined TRBV11-3 to TRBJ2-1; 11 nucleotides in the junction match TRBD1. The CDR3 corresponds to CASSLDLGGQGVVGGEQFF. The DNA sequence is given as TGTGCCAGCAGCTTAGATCTTGGGGGACAGGGGGTCGTAGGCGGTGAGCAGTTCTTC.